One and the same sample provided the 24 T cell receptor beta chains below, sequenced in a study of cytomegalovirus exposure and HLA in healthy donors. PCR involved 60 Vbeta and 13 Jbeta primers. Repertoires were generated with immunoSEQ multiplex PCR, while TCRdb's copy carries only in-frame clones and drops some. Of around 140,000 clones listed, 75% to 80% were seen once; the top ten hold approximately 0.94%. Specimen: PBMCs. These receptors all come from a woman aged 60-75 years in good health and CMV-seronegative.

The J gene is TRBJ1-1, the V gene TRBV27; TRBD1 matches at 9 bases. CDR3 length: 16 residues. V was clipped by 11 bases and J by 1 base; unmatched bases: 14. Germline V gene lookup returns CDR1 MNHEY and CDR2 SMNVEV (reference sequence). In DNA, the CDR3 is TGTGCCGGCACCCCACTTGGGACAGGGAGGAACACTGAAGCTTTCTTT. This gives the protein CAGTPLGTGRNTEAFF.

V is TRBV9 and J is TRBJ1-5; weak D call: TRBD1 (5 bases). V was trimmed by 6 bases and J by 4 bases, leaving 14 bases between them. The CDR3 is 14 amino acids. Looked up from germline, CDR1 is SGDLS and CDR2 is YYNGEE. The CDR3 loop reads CASNPGGGNQPQHF. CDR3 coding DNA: TGTGCCAGCAACCCGGGGGGGGGAAATCAGCCCCAGCATTTT.

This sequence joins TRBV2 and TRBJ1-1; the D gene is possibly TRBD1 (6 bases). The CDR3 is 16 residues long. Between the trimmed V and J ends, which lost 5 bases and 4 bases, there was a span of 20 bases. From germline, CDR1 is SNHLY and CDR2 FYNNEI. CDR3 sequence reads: CASSSQGSGLSTEAFF. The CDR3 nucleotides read TGTGCCAGCAGTTCCCAGGGGTCGGGTTTAAGCACTGAAGCTTTCTTT.

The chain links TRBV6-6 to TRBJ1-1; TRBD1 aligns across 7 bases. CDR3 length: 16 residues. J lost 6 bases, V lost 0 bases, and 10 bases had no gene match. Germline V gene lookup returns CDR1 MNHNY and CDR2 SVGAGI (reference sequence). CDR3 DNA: TGTGCCAGCAGTTACTCGGAAAAGACAGGGTTTTCTGAAGCTTTCTTT. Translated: CASSYSEKTGFSEAFF.

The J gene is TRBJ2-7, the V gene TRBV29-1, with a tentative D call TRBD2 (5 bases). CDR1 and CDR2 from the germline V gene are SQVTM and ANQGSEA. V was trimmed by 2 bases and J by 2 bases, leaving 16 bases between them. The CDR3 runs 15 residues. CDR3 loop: CSVELSGTTPYEQYF. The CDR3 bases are TGCAGCGTTGAATTGTCGGGAACGACCCCCTACGAGCAGTACTTC.

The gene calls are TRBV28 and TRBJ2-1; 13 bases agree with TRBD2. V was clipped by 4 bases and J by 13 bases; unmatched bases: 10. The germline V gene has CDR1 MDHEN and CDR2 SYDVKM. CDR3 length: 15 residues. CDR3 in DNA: TGTGCCAGCAGTTCACTAGCGGGAGGGCCGGCCCGCCAGTTCTTC. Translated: CASSSLAGGPARQFF.

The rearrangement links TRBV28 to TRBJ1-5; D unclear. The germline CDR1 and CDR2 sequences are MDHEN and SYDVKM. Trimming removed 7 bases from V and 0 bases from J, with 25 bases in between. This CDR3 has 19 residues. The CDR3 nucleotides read TGTGCCAGCACCAACGGAGTAACCCGGTTCGGATATAGCAATCAGCCCCAGCATTTT. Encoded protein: CASTNGVTRFGYSNQPQHF.

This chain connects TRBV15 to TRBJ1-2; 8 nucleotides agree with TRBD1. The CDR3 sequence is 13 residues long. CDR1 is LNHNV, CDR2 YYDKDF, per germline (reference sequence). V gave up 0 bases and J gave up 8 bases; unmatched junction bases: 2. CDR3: CATSRDRGRGYTF. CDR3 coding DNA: TGTGCCACCAGCAGAGACAGGGGGCGCGGCTACACCTTC. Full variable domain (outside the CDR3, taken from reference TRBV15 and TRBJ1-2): DAMVIQNPRYQVTQFGKPVTLSCSQTLNHNVMYWYQQKSSQAPKLLFHYYDKDFNNEADTPDNFQSRRPNTSFCFLDIRSPGLGDTAMYLCATSRDRGRGYTFGSGTRLTVV.

The CDR3 is CASSFRDRAIGSGANVLTF. Here the CDR3 DNA reads TGTGCCAGCAGCTTCCGGGACAGGGCTATCGGCTCTGGGGCCAACGTCCTGACTTTC. The chain recombines TRBV5-5 with TRBJ2-6, with 9 bases fitting TRBD1. V lost 2 bases, J lost 0 bases, and 9 bases stayed unmatched. The CDR3 covers 19 residues. Germline loops: CDR1 SGHKS, CDR2 YYEKEE (reference sequence).

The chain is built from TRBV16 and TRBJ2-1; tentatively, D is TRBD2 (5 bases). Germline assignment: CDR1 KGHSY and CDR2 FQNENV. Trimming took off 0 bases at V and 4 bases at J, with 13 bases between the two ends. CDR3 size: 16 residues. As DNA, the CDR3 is TGTGCCAGCAGCCAATCGAAAGCGGAGAGATACAATGAGCAGTTCTTC. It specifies CASSQSKAERYNEQFF.

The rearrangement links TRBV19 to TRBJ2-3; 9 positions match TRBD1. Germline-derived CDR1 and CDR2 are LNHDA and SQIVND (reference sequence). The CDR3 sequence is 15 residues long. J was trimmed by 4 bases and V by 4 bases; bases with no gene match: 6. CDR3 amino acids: CASSRGQGMSDTQYF. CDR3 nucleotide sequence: TGTGCCAGTAGTAGGGGACAGGGTATGTCAGATACGCAGTATTTT.

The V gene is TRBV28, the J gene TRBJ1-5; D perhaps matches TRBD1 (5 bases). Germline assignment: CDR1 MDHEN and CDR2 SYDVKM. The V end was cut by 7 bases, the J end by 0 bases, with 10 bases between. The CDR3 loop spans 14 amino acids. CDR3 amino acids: CASNTGSSNQPQHF. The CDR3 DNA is TGTGCCAGCAATACAGGTTCTAGCAATCAGCCCCAGCATTTT. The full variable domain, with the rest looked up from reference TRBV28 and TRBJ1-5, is DVKVTQSSRYLVKRTGEKVFLECVQDMDHENMFWYRQDPGLGLRLIYFSYDVKMKEKGDIPEGYSVSREKKERFSLILESASTNQTSMYLCASNTGSSNQPQHFGDGTRLSIL.

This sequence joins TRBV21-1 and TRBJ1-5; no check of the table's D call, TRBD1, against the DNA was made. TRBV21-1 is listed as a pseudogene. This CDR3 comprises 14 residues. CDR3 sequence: CASSERQGGQPQHF. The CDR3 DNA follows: TGTGCCAGCAGCGAAAGACAGGGAGGTCAGCCCCAGCATTTT.

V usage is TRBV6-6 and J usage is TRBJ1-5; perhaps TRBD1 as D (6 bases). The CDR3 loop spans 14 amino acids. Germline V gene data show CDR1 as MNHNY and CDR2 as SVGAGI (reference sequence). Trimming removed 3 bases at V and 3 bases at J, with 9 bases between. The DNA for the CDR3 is TGTGCCAGCAGTTATGGACAGTTCAATCAGCCCCAGCATTTT. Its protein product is CASSYGQFNQPQHF.

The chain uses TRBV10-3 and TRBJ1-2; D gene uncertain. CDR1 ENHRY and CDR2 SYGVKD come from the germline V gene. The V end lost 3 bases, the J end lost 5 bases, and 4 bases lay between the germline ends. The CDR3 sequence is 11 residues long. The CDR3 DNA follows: TGTGCCATCAGTGAACATTATGGCTACACCTTC. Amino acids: CAISEHYGYTF.

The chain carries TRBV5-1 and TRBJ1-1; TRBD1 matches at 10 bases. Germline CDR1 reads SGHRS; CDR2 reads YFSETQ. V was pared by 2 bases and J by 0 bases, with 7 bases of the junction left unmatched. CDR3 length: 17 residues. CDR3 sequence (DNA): TGCGCCAGCAGCTTAATGACAGGGGGCTGGATGAACACTGAAGCTTTCTTT. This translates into CASSLMTGGWMNTEAFF.

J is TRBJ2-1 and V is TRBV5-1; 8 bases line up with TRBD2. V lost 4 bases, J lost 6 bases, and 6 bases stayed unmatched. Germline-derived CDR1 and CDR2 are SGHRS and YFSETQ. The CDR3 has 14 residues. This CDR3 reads CASSPIAGSNEQFF. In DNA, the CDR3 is TGCGCCAGCAGCCCAATAGCGGGAAGCAATGAGCAGTTCTTC.

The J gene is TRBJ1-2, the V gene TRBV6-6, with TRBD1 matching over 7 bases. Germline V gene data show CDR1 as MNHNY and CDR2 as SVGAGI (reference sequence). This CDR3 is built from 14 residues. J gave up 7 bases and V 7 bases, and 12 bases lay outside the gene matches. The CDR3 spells CASTLPTGPGGYTF. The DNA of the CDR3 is TGTGCCAGCACCCTACCGACAGGGCCAGGTGGCTACACCTTC.

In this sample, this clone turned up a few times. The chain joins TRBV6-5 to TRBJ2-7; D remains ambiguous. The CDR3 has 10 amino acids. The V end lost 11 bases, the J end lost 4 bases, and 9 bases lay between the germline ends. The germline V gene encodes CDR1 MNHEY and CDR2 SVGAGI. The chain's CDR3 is CASPEYEQYF. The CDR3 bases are TGTGCCTCCCCGGAGTACGAGCAGTACTTC.

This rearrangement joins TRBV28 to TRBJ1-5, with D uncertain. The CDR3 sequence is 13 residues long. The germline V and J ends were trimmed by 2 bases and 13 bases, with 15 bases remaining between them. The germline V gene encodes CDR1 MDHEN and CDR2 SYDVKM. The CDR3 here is CASSLGLSPSQHF. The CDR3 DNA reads TGTGCCAGCAGTTTAGGGCTTTCCCCAAGTCAGCATTTT.

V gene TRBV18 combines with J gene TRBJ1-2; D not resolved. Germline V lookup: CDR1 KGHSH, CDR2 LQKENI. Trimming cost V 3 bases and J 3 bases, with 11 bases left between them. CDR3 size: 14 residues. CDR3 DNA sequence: TGTGCCAGCTCACCGGACGGAGGATACTATGGCTACACCTTC. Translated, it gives CASSPDGGYYGYTF.

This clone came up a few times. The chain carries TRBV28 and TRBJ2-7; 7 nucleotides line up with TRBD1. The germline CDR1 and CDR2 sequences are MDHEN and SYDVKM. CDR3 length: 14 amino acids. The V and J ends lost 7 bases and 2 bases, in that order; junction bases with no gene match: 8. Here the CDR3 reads CASIPTGPPYEQYF. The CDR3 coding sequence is TGTGCCAGCATTCCGACAGGGCCTCCCTACGAGCAGTACTTC. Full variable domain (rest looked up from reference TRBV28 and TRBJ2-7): DVKVTQSSRYLVKRTGEKVFLECVQDMDHENMFWYRQDPGLGLRLIYFSYDVKMKEKGDIPEGYSVSREKKERFSLILESASTNQTSMYLCASIPTGPPYEQYFGPGTRLTVT.

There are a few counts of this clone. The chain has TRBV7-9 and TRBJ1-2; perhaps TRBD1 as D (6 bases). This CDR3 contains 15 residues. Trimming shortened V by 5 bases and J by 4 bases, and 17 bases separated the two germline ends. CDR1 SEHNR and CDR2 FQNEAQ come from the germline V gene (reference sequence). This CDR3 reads CASSPGGGYPYGYTF. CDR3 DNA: TGTGCCAGCAGCCCTGGGGGGGGCTACCCCTATGGCTACACCTTC.

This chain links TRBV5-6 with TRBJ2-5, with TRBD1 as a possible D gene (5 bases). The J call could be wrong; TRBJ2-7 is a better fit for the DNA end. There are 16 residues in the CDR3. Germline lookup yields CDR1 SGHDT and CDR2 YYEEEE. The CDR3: CASSLWTEGVSYEQYF. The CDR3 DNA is TGTGCCAGCAGCTTGTGGACGGAAGGGGTCTCCTACGAGCAGTACTTC.